This entry is about one T cell receptor beta chain. As processed by the authors: Amplification of reference gene primers provided the estimated nucleated cell counts. Data came from immunoSEQ multiplex PCR; TCRdb stores just in-frame clones and leaves some out. The V and J calls and clone size come from that table; D and trimming were worked out from the DNA. In the table there are a few hundred thousand clones, 88% of which are singletons. This sample stems from a study of blood T cell repertoires in COVID-19. The overall study: T cells, B-cell-depleted T cells, or PBMCs provided the cDNA or gDNA that served as material.

CDR3 length: 13 residues. Trimming removed 5 bases from V and 7 bases from J, with 12 bases in between. CDR1 and CDR2 (germline): SGHVS, FQNEAQ. Sequenced: peripheral blood. This rearrangement joins TRBV7-8 to TRBJ1-5; weak D call: TRBD1 (5 bases). This sequence was found in a woman aged 50 to 60 with COVID-19, enrolled during active disease. The CDR3 nucleotides read TGTGCCAGCAGCAACAGGCAAGGACAGCCCCAGCATTTT. Its protein is CASSNRQGQPQHF.